The 18 T cell receptor beta chains listed next were all sequenced from one sample in a study of cytomegalovirus exposure and HLA in healthy donors. Primers: 60 Vbeta forward and 13 Jbeta reverse. Sequenced by immunoSEQ multiplex PCR; TCRdb stores in-frame clones only, minus some. The table shows roughly 110,000 clones, with about 80% occurring only once. What was sequenced was PBMCs. The receptor source for this set is a human donor in good health.

The chain links TRBV11-2 to TRBJ2-2, with 10 bases lining up with TRBD2. The CDR3 consists of 17 residues. From germline, CDR1 is SGHAT and CDR2 FQNNGV. After removal of 5 bases from V and 7 bases from J, the junction contained 13 bases not matched to a gene. CDR3 in amino acids: CASSPGGVAGGIGELFF. The CDR3 coding sequence is TGTGCCAGCAGCCCTGGTGGGGTAGCGGGAGGAATCGGGGAGCTGTTTTTT.

The chain is built from TRBV7-9 and TRBJ2-7; D may be TRBD2 (6 bases). Deletions cut 4 bases from V and 1 base from J, with 14 bases between. Germline CDR1 reads SEHNR; CDR2 reads FQNEAQ (reference sequence). The CDR3 contains 15 residues. CDR3 sequence reads: CASSSGTSGSYEQYF. The CDR3 DNA is TGTGCCAGCAGCTCAGGGACTTCGGGGTCCTACGAGCAGTACTTC.

As regards this clone: Other DNA sequences in this sample translate to the same CDR3. This chain links TRBV30 with TRBJ1-5, with TRBD1 matching over 7 bases. This CDR3 comprises 13 residues. Losses at the gene ends were 3 bases for V and 5 bases for J; bases not matched to a gene: 4. From germline, CDR1 is GTSNPN and CDR2 SVGIG (reference sequence). CDR3 protein: CAWSVTGDQPQHF. The CDR3 DNA reads as TGTGCCTGGAGCGTTACAGGGGATCAGCCCCAGCATTTT.

The chain uses TRBV7-9 and TRBJ1-4; 10 bases line up with TRBD1. This CDR3 contains 16 residues. After removal of 5 bases from V and 0 bases from J, the junction contained 3 bases not matched to a gene. The germline V gene encodes CDR1 SEHNR and CDR2 FQNEAQ (reference sequence). CDR3 protein: CASSPGTGATNEKLFF. The CDR3 region has the DNA TGTGCCAGCAGCCCCGGGACAGGGGCAACTAATGAAAAACTGTTTTTT.

V and J are TRBV29-1 and TRBJ2-2; D not certain. This CDR3 region has 13 residues. Germline values: CDR1 SQVTM, CDR2 ANQGSEA. V gave up 3 bases and J gave up 3 bases, with 8 bases separating them. The CDR3 here is CSVDVGYTGELFF. CDR3 sequence (DNA): TGCAGCGTTGACGTGGGCTACACCGGGGAGCTGTTTTTT.

V usage is TRBV5-1 and J usage is TRBJ1-4; D is possibly TRBD1 (5 bases). The CDR3 has 14 amino acids. V was clipped by 5 bases and J by 3 bases, with 11 bases between them. From germline, CDR1 is SGHRS and CDR2 YFSETQ. CDR3 DNA: TGCGCCAGCAGACGAGACAGTTCTAATGAAAAACTGTTTTTT. Protein sequence: CASRRDSSNEKLFF.

The chain is built from TRBV9 and TRBJ2-1; tentatively, D is TRBD1 (7 bases). CDR1 and CDR2 from the germline V gene are SGDLS and YYNGEE. The CDR3 loop spans 15 amino acids. V was clipped by 2 bases and J by 4 bases, with 13 bases between them. CDR3 DNA: TGTGCCAGCAGCGTGCGGGACAGACCTTACAATGAGCAGTTCTTC. This codes for CASSVRDRPYNEQFF.

This clone was found a few times. For the CDR3, the DNA is TGCGCCAGCAGCGTTCCTCGGGTGAGCTCCTACAATGAGCAGTTCTTC. It is translated as CASSVPRVSSYNEQFF. V and J are TRBV5-1 and TRBJ2-1; D not resolved. The CDR3 consists of 16 residues. Germline assignment: CDR1 SGHRS and CDR2 YFSETQ. The V end was cut by 4 bases, the J end by 0 bases, with 14 bases between.

This chain joins TRBV7-9 and TRBJ1-1; D not certain. Germline V lookup: CDR1 SEHNR, CDR2 FQNEAQ (reference sequence). V lost 1 base and J lost 7, with 16 bases in between. This CDR3 contains 15 residues. The CDR3 here is CASSLEVERPGEAFF. The DNA for the CDR3 is TGTGCCAGCAGCTTAGAGGTGGAACGGCCGGGTGAAGCTTTCTTT.

This clone was observed a handful of times. The chain uses TRBV29-1 and TRBJ2-2, with TRBD1 matching 9 bases. This CDR3 spans 14 amino acids. The germline V gene has CDR1 SQVTM and CDR2 ANQGSEA. Trimming removed 4 bases from V and 3 bases from J; junction bases left unmatched: 3. The CDR3 DNA sequence: TGCAGCGTTGGACAGGGGGGCGACACCGGGGAGCTGTTTTTT. It codes for CSVGQGGDTGELFF.

CDR3 nucleotide sequence: TGTGCCTGGTCCCCGGACAGGGGGCATGAGCAGTTCTTC. Translation: CAWSPDRGHEQFF. V usage is TRBV30 and J usage is TRBJ2-1; 11 nucleotides line up with TRBD1. The germline V gene encodes CDR1 GTSNPN and CDR2 SVGIG (reference sequence). V dropped 5 bases and J dropped 8; count of bases not matched to a gene: 5. CDR3 length: 13 residues.

This chain's CDR3 is CASSRVSGANVLTF. The CDR3, as DNA: TGTGCCAGCAGCCGAGTCTCTGGGGCCAACGTCCTGACTTTC. The chain uses TRBV7-9 and TRBJ2-6, with D unclear. The CDR3 has 14 amino acids. Germline V gene lookup returns CDR1 SEHNR and CDR2 FQNEAQ (reference sequence). Trimming stripped 5 bases from V and 0 bases from J, with 5 bases between.

The chain carries TRBV28 and TRBJ1-2, with D possibly matching TRBD1 (5 bases). Germline V gene lookup returns CDR1 MDHEN and CDR2 SYDVKM. V lost 6 bases, J lost 8 bases, and 13 bases lay in between. The CDR3 extends over 12 amino acids. The CDR3 coding sequence is TGTGCCAGCAGGGGGGGACTAAGGGGCTACACCTTC. It specifies CASRGGLRGYTF.

In nucleotides, the CDR3 is TGTGCCATCAGTGAGTCGGGGGGGGTGGGCACTGAAGCTTTCTTT. As protein: CAISESGGVGTEAFF. V and J are TRBV10-3 and TRBJ1-1; perhaps TRBD1 as D (5 bases). Germline lookup yields CDR1 ENHRY and CDR2 SYGVKD. The CDR3 has 15 amino acids. The ends were cut back, 0 bases at V and 4 bases at J, with 12 bases in the middle.

This chain connects TRBV28 to TRBJ2-1; D not certain. V was cut by 6 bases and J by 7 bases, with 13 bases left in between. The germline CDR1 and CDR2 sequences are MDHEN and SYDVKM. This CDR3 spans 13 amino acids. CDR3 amino acids: CASRSSLKNEQFF. The CDR3 DNA is TGTGCCAGCAGAAGTAGCCTCAAGAATGAGCAGTTCTTC.

This clone was recorded a few times. The V gene is TRBV5-1, the J gene TRBJ2-3; 8 bases are a match to TRBD2. The CDR3 runs to 16 residues. Trimming at V came to 5 bases and at J to 3 bases, leaving 11 bases not matched to a gene. Looked up from germline, CDR1 is SGHRS and CDR2 is YFSETQ. The chain's CDR3 is CASSSSGGGLTDTQYF. The CDR3 DNA follows: TGCGCCAGCAGTTCATCTGGCGGGGGGCTAACAGATACGCAGTATTTT.

This clone was seen only once. The chain couples TRBV19 to TRBJ1-5; weak D call: TRBD1 (6 bases). Trimming took 6 bases from V and 2 from J, leaving 20 bases between them. Germline V lookup: CDR1 LNHDA, CDR2 SQIVND (reference sequence). CDR3 size: 17 residues. As DNA, the CDR3 is TGTGCCAGTAGCGGGTATACAGGGAGTAGTCGCAATCAGCCCCAGCATTTT. Residues: CASSGYTGSSRNQPQHF.

The chain links TRBV7-8 to TRBJ2-1; a weak D match, TRBD2 (5 bases). The germline V gene encodes CDR1 SGHVS and CDR2 FQNEAQ. V was shortened by 0 bases and J by 9 bases, with 15 bases between the two germline ends. The length of the CDR3 is 15 residues. This CDR3 is CASSLAKLVGGEQFF. The CDR3 nucleotides are TGTGCCAGCAGCTTAGCTAAACTAGTAGGCGGTGAGCAGTTCTTC.